Listed here are 31 T cell receptor beta chains from one sample, sequenced in a study of control samples from healthy donors and cancer patients. Assay: immunoSEQ multiplex PCR; the TCRdb copy retains only in-frame clones and omits some. The sample yields under 150,000 clones, over 85% seen once. The sequenced material came from blood. Every receptor here comes from a man aged 25-45 years in good health.

The chain carries TRBV5-4 and TRBJ2-1; 12 bases match TRBD2. Germline-derived CDR1 and CDR2 are SGHNT and YYREEE (reference sequence). The CDR3 contains 17 residues. With V trimmed by 1 base and J by 9 bases, 11 bases remained unmatched. The CDR3 protein is CASSLPLAGGRRVEQFF. CDR3 coding DNA: TGTGCCAGCAGCTTGCCCCTAGCGGGGGGGCGAAGAGTTGAGCAGTTCTTC. The full variable domain, with the rest looked up from reference TRBV5-4 and TRBJ2-1, is ETGVTQSPTHLIKTRGQQVTLRCSSQSGHNTVSWYQQALGQGPQFIFQYYREEENGRGNFPPRFSGLQFPNYSSELNVNALELDDSALYLCASSLPLAGGRRVEQFFGPGTRLTVL.

The rearrangement uses TRBV27 and TRBJ1-4; D uncertain. Germline V gene lookup returns CDR1 MNHEY and CDR2 SMNVEV (reference sequence). V was shortened by 6 bases and J by 7 bases, with 18 bases between the two germline ends. This CDR3 has 15 amino acids. CDR3 in DNA: TGTGCCAGCAGCCTCGGACTCACTTCTCGTGAAAAACTGTTTTTT. It yields the protein CASSLGLTSREKLFF.

The chain links TRBV13 to TRBJ1-1, with TRBD1 matching 8 bases. The V and J ends lost 4 bases and 1 base, in that order; junction bases with no gene match: 5. CDR1 PRHDT and CDR2 FYEKMQ come from the germline V gene (reference sequence). This CDR3 is built from 15 residues. The chain's CDR3 is CASSSLDRANTEAFF. The CDR3 coding sequence is TGTGCCAGCAGCTCGTTGGACAGGGCGAACACTGAAGCTTTCTTT. The whole variable domain, remainder taken from reference TRBV13 and TRBJ1-1, is AAGVIQSPRHLIKEKRETATLKCYPIPRHDTVYWYQQGPGQDPQFLISFYEKMQSDKGSIPDRFSAQQFSDYHSELNMSSLELGDSALYFCASSSLDRANTEAFFGQGTRLTVV.

The rearrangement links TRBV19 to TRBJ1-1; the D is unclear. Germline CDR1 and CDR2: LNHDA and SQIVND (reference sequence). V was shortened by 4 bases and J by 0 bases, with 6 bases between the two germline ends. The CDR3 has 13 residues. CDR3 loop: CASSRRMNTEAFF. The CDR3 DNA is TGTGCCAGTAGTAGACGTATGAACACTGAAGCTTTCTTT.

This chain links TRBV4-1 with TRBJ1-4; D is unresolved. Germline-derived CDR1 and CDR2 are MGHRA and YSYEKL. This CDR3 region has 16 residues. V was clipped by 0 bases and J by 7 bases, with 15 bases between them. CDR3 amino acids: CASSQDGRIGSEKLFF. In DNA, the CDR3 is TGCGCCAGCAGCCAAGATGGGAGGATTGGGAGTGAAAAACTGTTTTTT.

The gene calls are TRBV9 and TRBJ2-1, with TRBD2 matching 8 bases. The CDR3 covers 14 residues. CDR1 SGDLS and CDR2 YYNGEE come from the germline V gene. Trimming took 3 bases from V and 9 from J; bases not matched to a gene: 8. DNA of the CDR3: TGTGCCAGCAGCGGGACTAGCCGTGGAAGTGAGCAGTTCTTC. Translating it yields CASSGTSRGSEQFF. Based on the CDR3 plus reference TRBV9 and TRBJ2-1, the full variable domain is DSGVTQTPKHLITATGQRVTLRCSPRSGDLSVYWYQQSLDQGLQFLIQYYNGEERAKGNILERFSAQQFPDLHSELNLSSLELGDSALYFCASSGTSRGSEQFFGPGTRLTVL.

The gene calls are TRBV13 and TRBJ1-5; 10 nucleotides line up with TRBD1. The CDR3 runs to 18 residues. Germline V gene lookup returns CDR1 PRHDT and CDR2 FYEKMQ (reference sequence). The V and J ends lost 6 bases and 0 bases, in that order; junction bases with no gene match: 11. The CDR3 nucleotides read TGTGCCAGCAGTTCACGGGACAGGGGACATTATAGCAATCAGCCCCAGCATTTT. Its protein is CASSSRDRGHYSNQPQHF.

The chain links TRBV10-2 to TRBJ2-1, with 7 bases fitting TRBD1. The germline V gene encodes CDR1 WSHSY and CDR2 SAAADI. CDR3 length equals 15 residues. V lost 4 bases to trimming and J lost 6 bases; unmatched junction nucleotides: 9. The CDR3 protein is CASSAGTAAFNEQFF. The CDR3 DNA reads as TGCGCCAGCAGTGCCGGGACAGCCGCCTTCAATGAGCAGTTCTTC.

The chain couples TRBV5-8 to TRBJ1-2; TRBD1 might be the D (6 bases). This CDR3 has 16 residues. Germline CDR1 reads SGHTS; CDR2 reads YDEGEE. V was trimmed by 0 bases and J by 6 bases, leaving 18 bases between them. CDR3 sequence: CASSLDGLRGAHGYTF. The DNA for the CDR3 is TGTGCCAGCAGCTTGGACGGGTTGCGGGGGGCGCATGGCTACACCTTC.

DNA of the CDR3: TGTGCCTGGACCCGACAGGGGGTTAGTACAGATACGCAGTATTTT. Protein sequence: CAWTRQGVSTDTQYF. V and J are TRBV30 and TRBJ2-3, with 9 nucleotides matching TRBD1. CDR1 and CDR2 from the germline V gene are GTSNPN and SVGIG (reference sequence). The J segment lost 3 bases and the V segment lost 4 bases, leaving 8 bases of the junction unmatched. This CDR3 comprises 15 residues.

This rearrangement joins TRBV15 to TRBJ2-4; the match to TRBD1 covers 8 bases. Per germline, CDR1 LNHNV and CDR2 YYDKDF (reference sequence). The CDR3 runs to 20 residues. Unmatched junction bases numbered 13, after V lost 0 bases and J lost 0 bases. Here the CDR3 reads CATSRDHGRGPSLAKNIQYF. Here the CDR3 DNA reads TGTGCCACCAGCAGAGATCACGGCAGGGGGCCAAGCCTAGCCAAAAACATTCAGTACTTC.

The chain employs TRBV12-5 and TRBJ2-5; no clear D. The CDR3 has 12 amino acids. The germline CDR1 and CDR2 sequences are LGHNT and FRNRAP. Trimming stripped 3 bases from V and 4 bases from J, with 6 bases between. DNA for the CDR3: TGTGCTAGTGGTTTTTACGGAGAGACCCAGTACTTC. As protein: CASGFYGETQYF.

The rearrangement uses TRBV7-9 and TRBJ1-1, with a weak D call TRBD1 (5 bases). V lost 3 bases to trimming and J lost 2 bases, with 7 bases between them. Germline CDR1 is SEHNR and CDR2 is FQNEAQ (reference sequence). This CDR3 contains 13 residues. Here the CDR3 DNA reads TGTGCCAGCAGCTTCGGGGGTAACACTGAAGCTTTCTTT. Translating it yields CASSFGGNTEAFF.

J is TRBJ1-2 and V is TRBV6-1; the match to TRBD1 covers 7 bases. Germline CDR1 is MNHNS and CDR2 is SASEGT. CDR3 length: 16 amino acids. The V and J ends lost 4 bases and 3 bases, in that order; junction bases with no gene match: 11. The CDR3 sequence: CASSVSPTGRDYGYTF. CDR3 nucleotide sequence: TGTGCCAGCAGTGTATCCCCGACAGGGAGGGACTATGGCTACACCTTC.

V usage is TRBV29-1 and J usage is TRBJ1-1, with D maybe TRBD1 (5 bases). Trimming took off 2 bases at V and 11 bases at J, with 15 bases between the two ends. The germline CDR1 and CDR2 sequences are SQVTM and ANQGSEA. The CDR3 contains 12 residues. CDR3 coding DNA: TGCAGCGTTGAACCACCGGGCGGGGCGGCTTTCTTT. Amino acid sequence: CSVEPPGGAAFF.

The rearrangement links TRBV18 to TRBJ1-1; no definite D call. CDR1 and CDR2 from the germline V gene are KGHSH and LQKENI. CDR3 length equals 14 residues. With 2 bases removed from V and 3 bases from J, the gap between germline ends came to 10 bases. In DNA, the CDR3 is TGTGCCAGCTCACCAGGGCTTGGGTACACTGAAGCTTTCTTT. Translation gives CASSPGLGYTEAFF.

V usage is TRBV6-4 and J usage is TRBJ1-2; D perhaps matches TRBD1 (6 bases). Looked up from germline, CDR1 is MRHNA and CDR2 is SNTAGT. Trimming pared 6 bases from V and 2 bases from J, leaving 13 bases between. The CDR3 has 14 residues. This CDR3 reads CASSQTGANYGYTF. In DNA, the CDR3 is TGTGCCAGCAGCCAGACGGGGGCGAACTATGGCTACACCTTC.

The rearrangement links TRBV7-6 to TRBJ2-2; unclear D gene. CDR1 is SGHVS and CDR2 is FNYEAQ in the germline V gene. The CDR3 has 14 amino acids. Trimming cost V 2 bases and J 3 bases, with 7 bases left between them. CDR3 region: CASSLSLDTGELFF. In DNA, the CDR3 is TGTGCCAGCAGCTTATCTCTAGACACCGGGGAGCTGTTTTTT.

The chain has TRBV27 and TRBJ1-5; a weak D match, TRBD1 (6 bases). In germline, CDR1 is MNHEY, CDR2 SMNVEV (reference sequence). Deletions cut 2 bases from V and 2 bases from J, with 7 bases between. The CDR3 contains 14 residues. CDR3 region: CASSLGTRNQPQHF. CDR3 nucleotides: TGTGCCAGCAGTTTAGGGACACGCAATCAGCCCCAGCATTTT.

For the CDR3, the DNA is TGTGCCAGCAGTGCTCAGACAGGGCAAGGTGATGAAAAACTGTTTTTT. Its translation: CASSAQTGQGDEKLFF. The genes are TRBV6-4 and TRBJ1-4, with TRBD1 identical over 7 bases. V lost 4 bases, J lost 6 bases, and 11 bases stayed unmatched. CDR1 is MRHNA, CDR2 SNTAGT, per germline. The length of the CDR3 is 16 residues.

The rearrangement joins TRBV10-3 to TRBJ1-1; the D is unclear. The V gene's germline CDR1 is ENHRY and CDR2 SYGVKD. The CDR3 loop spans 12 amino acids. Trimming stripped 6 bases from V and 1 base from J, with 6 bases between. CDR3 sequence (DNA): TGTGCCATCAGCAGACAGAACACTGAAGCTTTCTTT. It yields the protein CAISRQNTEAFF.

This clone has a single count. J is TRBJ1-1 and V is TRBV6-1, with D possibly being TRBD1 (6 bases). The CDR3 consists of 17 residues. Trimming left V 0 bases short and J 1 base short, with 15 bases between. Germline V gene sequence: CDR1 MNHNS, CDR2 SASEGT. CDR3 sequence: CASSEARAGAWNTEAFF. The CDR3 nucleotides are TGTGCCAGCAGTGAAGCTCGGGCAGGGGCCTGGAACACTGAAGCTTTCTTT.

The rearrangement links TRBV6-6 to TRBJ1-2; no clear D. CDR1 MNHNY and CDR2 SVGAGI come from the germline V gene (reference sequence). The CDR3 spans 14 residues. V lost 2 bases, J lost 5 bases, and 12 bases lay in between. The chain's CDR3 is CASSYPLEPYGYTF. The DNA for the CDR3 is TGTGCCAGCAGTTACCCTCTTGAACCTTATGGCTACACCTTC.

The CDR3 reads CASSISISGFSGANVLTF. CDR3 in DNA: TGTGCCAGTAGTATCAGTATATCGGGGTTCTCTGGGGCCAACGTCCTGACTTTC. The genes are TRBV19 and TRBJ2-6; the D gene is possibly TRBD2 (5 bases). From germline, CDR1 is LNHDA and CDR2 SQIVND (reference sequence). The CDR3 contains 18 residues. V was cut by 3 bases and J by 0 bases, with 15 bases left in between. The full variable domain, its missing parts supplied by reference TRBV19 and TRBJ2-6, is DGGITQSPKYLFRKEGQNVTLSCEQNLNHDAMYWYRQDPGQGLRLIYYSQIVNDFQKGDIAEGYSVSREKKESFPLTVTSAQKNPTAFYLCASSISISGFSGANVLTFGAGSRLTVL.

The chain joins TRBV10-3 to TRBJ2-5; 9 nucleotides agree with TRBD2. The trim removed 10 bases at V and 3 bases at J, leaving 12 bases unmatched. Per germline, CDR1 ENHRY and CDR2 SYGVKD. The CDR3 extends over 15 amino acids. The CDR3, as DNA: TGTGCCACGCGGGGGGGCCTTGCTGGAGAAGAGACCCAGTACTTC. Translating it yields CATRGGLAGEETQYF.

The chain recombines TRBV25-1 with TRBJ1-6, with a tentative D call TRBD1 (5 bases). Trimming cost V 6 bases and J 7 bases, with 13 bases left between them. Germline V gene lookup returns CDR1 MGHDK and CDR2 SYGVNS. The CDR3 has 14 amino acids. In DNA, the CDR3 is TGTGCCAGCAGCACTGGACAAGGGAATTCACCCCTCCACTTT. Translation: CASSTGQGNSPLHF. Drawing the rest from reference TRBV25-1 and TRBJ1-6, the complete variable domain is EADIYQTPRYLVIGTGKKITLECSQTMGHDKMYWYQQDPGMELHLIHYSYGVNSTEKGDLSSESTVSRIRTEHFPLTLESARPSHTSQYLCASSTGQGNSPLHFGNGTRLTVT.

This clone was picked up a small number of times. V usage is TRBV12-3 or TRBV12-4 and J usage is TRBJ2-3, with unresolved D. CDR3 length: 12 residues. V lost 5 bases to trimming and J lost 4 bases, with 7 bases between them. CDR3 bases: TGTGCCAGCAGTCCTGTTTCAGATACGCAGTATTTT. It encodes CASSPVSDTQYF.

The V gene is TRBV9, the J gene TRBJ1-2; 10 bases are shared with TRBD1. The CDR3 runs to 16 residues. Trimming at V came to 3 bases and at J to 0 bases, leaving 5 bases not matched to a gene. Germline V gene lookup returns CDR1 SGDLS and CDR2 YYNGEE. CDR3 amino acids: CASSDRGQGTNYGYTF. The CDR3 nucleotides read TGTGCCAGCAGCGACAGGGGACAGGGGACTAACTATGGCTACACCTTC.

The chain has TRBV12-5 and TRBJ1-2; 8 bases are a match to TRBD1. The length of the CDR3 is 15 residues. Looked up from germline, CDR1 is LGHNT and CDR2 is FRNRAP. The J segment lost 4 bases and the V segment lost 3 bases, leaving 7 bases of the junction unmatched. The CDR3 DNA follows: TGTGCTAGTGGTTTAGGGGACAGGCCATTCTATGGCTACACCTTC. Amino acid sequence: CASGLGDRPFYGYTF. Using reference TRBV12-5 and TRBJ1-2 for the parts outside the CDR3, the full variable domain is DARVTQTPRHKVTEMGQEVTMRCQPILGHNTVFWYRQTMMQGLELLAYFRNRAPLDDSGMPKDRFSAEMPDATLATLKIQPSEPRDSAVYFCASGLGDRPFYGYTFGSGTRLTVV.

This clone was seen a single time. V usage is TRBV11-3 and J usage is TRBJ2-3; the D call may be TRBD1 or TRBD2 (5 bases each). The CDR3 contains 15 residues. Germline V gene sequence: CDR1 SGHNT, CDR2 YENEEA. Between the trimmed V and J ends, which lost 2 bases and 1 base, there was a span of 10 bases. CDR3 DNA: TGTGCCAGCAGCTTATTACGGGGCGGCACAGATACGCAGTATTTT. Translated: CASSLLRGGTDTQYF.

This chain links TRBV6-6 with TRBJ1-2; a weak D match, TRBD1 (5 bases). This CDR3 region has 14 residues. The germline V and J ends were trimmed by 7 bases and 3 bases, with 15 bases remaining between them. Germline values: CDR1 MNHNY, CDR2 SVGAGI (reference sequence). In nucleotides, the CDR3 is TGTGCCAGCACCACCGGGGGAGGAGACTATGGCTACACCTTC. Protein: CASTTGGGDYGYTF.